These 6 T cell receptor beta chains share one sample of origin, sequenced in a study of blood T cell repertoires in COVID-19 (dated by TCRdb to about 2020). The library was made by the immunoSEQ multiplex PCR assay. The source is immuneACCESS, and TCRdb retained only in-frame sequences with V and J called. Part of the clones is not carried over; for the studies checked, unresolved V genes explain less than half of this, and the remainder is unexplained. The sample table lists a few hundred thousand clones, about 89% of them with a count of one. The ten largest make up roughly 4% of the sample. Source material: PBMCs or T cells enriched from blood (not recorded which). Receptors originate from a woman aged 30 to 39 who had recovered from COVID-19.

This rearrangement joins TRBV5-4 to TRBJ2-6; D is unclear. The CDR3 consists of 14 residues. V lost 3 bases and J 1 base, leaving 5 bases between the germline ends. Germline V gene lookup returns CDR1 SGHNT and CDR2 YYREEE (reference sequence). The CDR3 loop is CASSYSSGANVLTF. Here the CDR3 DNA reads TGTGCCAGCAGCTATTCTTCTGGGGCCAACGTCCTGACTTTC. The full variable domain, in which reference TRBV5-4 and TRBJ2-6 provide the parts outside the CDR3, is ETGVTQSPTHLIKTRGQQVTLRCSSQSGHNTVSWYQQALGQGPQFIFQYYREEENGRGNFPPRFSGLQFPNYSSELNVNALELDDSALYLCASSYSSGANVLTFGAGSRLTVL.

The chain combines TRBV19 with TRBJ1-2; 8 bases agree with TRBD1. The CDR3 extends over 15 amino acids. After removal of 3 bases from V and 4 bases from J, the junction contained 7 bases not matched to a gene. Per germline, CDR1 LNHDA and CDR2 SQIVND (reference sequence). As DNA, the CDR3 is TGTGCCAGTAGTATCTCGGCAGGGGGCAGCTATGGCTACACCTTC. Translation: CASSISAGGSYGYTF.

This clone has a handful of counts. The chain uses TRBV7-8 and TRBJ1-1, with 7 bases matching TRBD1. The CDR3 is 15 amino acids. CDR1 and CDR2 from the germline V gene are SGHVS and FQNEAQ. V dropped 4 bases and J dropped 0; count of bases not matched to a gene: 5. CDR3 in DNA: TGTGCCAGCAGCTATGGACAGGTTATGAACACTGAAGCTTTCTTT. Residues: CASSYGQVMNTEAFF. Full variable domain (outside the CDR3, taken from reference TRBV7-8 and TRBJ1-1): GAGVSQSPRYKVAKRGQDVALRCDPISGHVSLFWYQQALGQGPEFLTYFQNEAQLDKSGLPSDRFFAERPEGSVSTLKIQRTQQEDSAVYLCASSYGQVMNTEAFFGQGTRLTVV.

V is TRBV5-4 and J is TRBJ2-7, with D tentatively TRBD2 (5 bases). Looked up from germline, CDR1 is SGHNT and CDR2 is YYREEE (reference sequence). CDR3 length: 13 residues. Trimming took 5 bases from V and 0 from J, leaving 9 bases between them. The CDR3 DNA reads TGTGCCAGCAGGCGGGCCGACTCCTACGAGCAGTACTTC. This encodes CASRRADSYEQYF.

This clone was seen once. The rearrangement joins TRBV5-1 to TRBJ2-3, with D tentatively TRBD1 (6 bases). Trimming took off 7 bases at V and 1 base at J, with 10 bases between the two ends. Germline V gene lookup returns CDR1 SGHRS and CDR2 YFSETQ. This CDR3 comprises 13 residues. CDR3 protein: CASSTGRTDTQYF. The CDR3 coding sequence is TGCGCCAGCTCGACAGGTCGCACAGATACGCAGTATTTT.

V is TRBV7-3 and J is TRBJ1-1, with TRBD1 as a possible D gene (6 bases). This CDR3 has 13 residues. V dropped 6 bases and J dropped 5 bases, with 13 bases sitting between them. The V gene's germline CDR1 is SGHTA and CDR2 FQGTGA. CDR3 coding DNA: TGTGCCAGCAGTCAAGACAGGCTTACTGAAGCTTTCTTT. Translated, it gives CASSQDRLTEAFF.